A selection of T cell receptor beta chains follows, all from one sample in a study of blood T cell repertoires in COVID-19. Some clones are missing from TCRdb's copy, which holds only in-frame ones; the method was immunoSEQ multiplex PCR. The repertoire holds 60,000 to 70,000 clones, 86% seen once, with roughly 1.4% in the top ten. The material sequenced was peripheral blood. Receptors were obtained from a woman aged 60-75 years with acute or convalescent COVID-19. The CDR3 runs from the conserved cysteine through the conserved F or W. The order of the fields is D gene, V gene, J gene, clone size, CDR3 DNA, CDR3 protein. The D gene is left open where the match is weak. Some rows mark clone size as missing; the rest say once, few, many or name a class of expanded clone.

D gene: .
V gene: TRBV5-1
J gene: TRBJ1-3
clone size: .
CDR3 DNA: TGCGCCAGCAGCCCCTCGCCTCGGGATTTCTCTGGAAACACCATATATTTT
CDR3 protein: CASSPSPRDFSGNTIYF

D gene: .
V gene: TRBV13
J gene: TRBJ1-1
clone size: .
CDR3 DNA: TGTGCCAGCAGCTTATGGGGCAGATACACTGAAGCTTTCTTT
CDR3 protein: CASSLWGRYTEAFF

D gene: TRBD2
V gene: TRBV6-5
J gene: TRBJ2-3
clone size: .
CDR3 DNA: TGTGCCAGCAGAGAGCTAGCGGGGGGTCCAGATACGCAGTATTTT
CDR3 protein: CASRELAGGPDTQYF

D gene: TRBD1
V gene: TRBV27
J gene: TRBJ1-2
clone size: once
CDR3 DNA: TGTGCCAGCAGTCCACGACAGGGGCGATTCTATGGCTACACCTTC
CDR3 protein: CASSPRQGRFYGYTF

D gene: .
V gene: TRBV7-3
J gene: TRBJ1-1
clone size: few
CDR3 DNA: TGTGCCAGCAGCTTAATAGCAGGAGGGGACACTGAAGCTTTCTTT
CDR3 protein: CASSLIAGGDTEAFF

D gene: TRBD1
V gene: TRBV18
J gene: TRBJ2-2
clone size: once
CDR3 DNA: TGTGCCAGCTCAACAAGGACAGGGGGCGACACCGGGGAGCTGTTTTTT
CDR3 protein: CASSTRTGGDTGELFF

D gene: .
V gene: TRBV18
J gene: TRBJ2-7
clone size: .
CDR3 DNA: TGTGCCAGCTCACGCCTTTTGCGGGATTACGAGCAGTACTTC
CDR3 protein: CASSRLLRDYEQYF

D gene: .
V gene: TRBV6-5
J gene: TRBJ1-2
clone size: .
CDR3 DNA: TGTGCCAGCAGACTGTCAGGGCGATTCGGCTACACCTTC
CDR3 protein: CASRLSGRFGYTF

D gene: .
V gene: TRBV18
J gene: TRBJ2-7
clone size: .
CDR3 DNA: TGTGCCAGCTCACCACCCGTCAGGTCCTACGAGCAGTACTTC
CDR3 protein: CASSPPVRSYEQYF

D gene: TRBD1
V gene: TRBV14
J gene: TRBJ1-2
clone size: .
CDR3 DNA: TGTGCCAGCAGCCCCGGGACAGGGGGCGCGGGCTACACCTTC
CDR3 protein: CASSPGTGGAGYTF

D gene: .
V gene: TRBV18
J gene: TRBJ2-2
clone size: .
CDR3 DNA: TGTGCCAGCTCACCAGGGGGCGGCACCGGGGAGCTGTTTTTT
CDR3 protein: CASSPGGGTGELFF

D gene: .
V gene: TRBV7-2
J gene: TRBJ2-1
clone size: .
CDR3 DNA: TGTGCCAGCAGCTTACGACCTCAGCGATCCTACAATGAGCAGTTCTTC
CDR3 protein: CASSLRPQRSYNEQFF

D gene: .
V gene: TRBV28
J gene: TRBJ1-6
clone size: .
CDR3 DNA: TGTGCCAGCGGGGGACAACCTCTTAATTCACCCCTCCACTTT
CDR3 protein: CASGGQPLNSPLHF

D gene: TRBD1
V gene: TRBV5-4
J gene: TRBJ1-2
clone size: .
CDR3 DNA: TGTGCCAGCAGCCGAACGGGACAGGGTCTCTCTGGCTACACCTTC
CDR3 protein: CASSRTGQGLSGYTF

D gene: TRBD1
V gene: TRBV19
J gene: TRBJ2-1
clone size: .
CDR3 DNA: TGTGCCAGTAGTAGAACAGGGGCGGTTGGCAATGAGCAGTTCTTC
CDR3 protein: CASSRTGAVGNEQFF

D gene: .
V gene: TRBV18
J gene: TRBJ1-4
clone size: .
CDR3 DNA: TGTGCCAGCTCACCAGGAGGGAGCTCTAATGAAAAACTGTTTTTT
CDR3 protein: CASSPGGSSNEKLFF

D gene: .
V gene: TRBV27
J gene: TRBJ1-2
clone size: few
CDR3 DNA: TGTGCCAGCAGTTTACGGAACAGTATTCATTATGGCTACACCTTC
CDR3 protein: CASSLRNSIHYGYTF

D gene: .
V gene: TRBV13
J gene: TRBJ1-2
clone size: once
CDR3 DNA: TGTGCCAGCAGCTCAAGACAGACCTATGGCTACACCTTC
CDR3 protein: CASSSRQTYGYTF

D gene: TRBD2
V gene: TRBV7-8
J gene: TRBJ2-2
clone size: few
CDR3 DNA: TGTGCCAGCAGCTGGCGGGAGATCGGGGAGCTGTTTTTT
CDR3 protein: CASSWREIGELFF

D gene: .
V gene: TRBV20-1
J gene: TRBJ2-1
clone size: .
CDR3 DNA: TGCAGTGCTAGAGATGGCGCTAGCCCGTTCTTC
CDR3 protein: CSARDGASPFF

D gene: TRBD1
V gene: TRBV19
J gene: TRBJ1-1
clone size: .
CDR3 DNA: TGTGCCAGTAGTATCGGGACAGTGAACACTGAAGCTTTCTTT
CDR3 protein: CASSIGTVNTEAFF

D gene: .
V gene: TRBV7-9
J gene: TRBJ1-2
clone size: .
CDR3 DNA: TGTGCCGCGGGCAGGTGGTATGGCTACACCTTC
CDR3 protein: CAAGRWYGYTF

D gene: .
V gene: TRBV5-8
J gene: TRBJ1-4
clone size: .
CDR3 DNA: TGTGCCAGCAGCTTTGGGGGGGAAGAAAAACTGTTTTTT
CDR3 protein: CASSFGGEEKLFF

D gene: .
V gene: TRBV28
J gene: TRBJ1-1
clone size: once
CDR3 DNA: TGTGCCTCCTCCCCCCACAGGGAGGGGGACACTGAAGCTTTCTTT
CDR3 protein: CASSPHREGDTEAFF

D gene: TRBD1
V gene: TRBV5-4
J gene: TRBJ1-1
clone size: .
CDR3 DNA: TGTGCCAGCAGCCCCCGGACAGGAGCCTTGAACACTGAAGCTTTCTTT
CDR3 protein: CASSPRTGALNTEAFF

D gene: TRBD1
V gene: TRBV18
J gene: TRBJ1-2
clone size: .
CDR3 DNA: TGTGCCAGCTCACCTGGGACAGGGGGCGACTATGGCTACACCTTC
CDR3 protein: CASSPGTGGDYGYTF

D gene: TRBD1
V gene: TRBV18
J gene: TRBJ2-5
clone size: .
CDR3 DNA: TGTGCCAGCTCACTCTCAGGGGGTTTGGGAGAGACCCAGTACTTC
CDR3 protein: CASSLSGGLGETQYF

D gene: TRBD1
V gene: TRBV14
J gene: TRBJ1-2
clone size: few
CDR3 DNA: TGTGCCAGCAGCAAGAGGGACAGTACCGGCTACACCTTC
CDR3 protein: CASSKRDSTGYTF

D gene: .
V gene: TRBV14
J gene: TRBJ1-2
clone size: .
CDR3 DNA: TGTGCCAGCAGCCAACACCGAGGAGGGCCGGGTGGCTACACCTTC
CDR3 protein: CASSQHRGGPGGYTF